Here is one T cell receptor beta chain with its context. What it binds is not known. These data are taken from a study of long-term antiretroviral therapy in people with HIV. General study findings and limits: Compared with controls, HIV repertoires showed narrower CDR3 length ranges. Clones that had undergone expansion before ART dominated the repertoire at all time points.

It was version v3.0 of the immunoSEQ assay that was run at survey level. For each individual sample, sequencing targeted about 35,000-55,000 T-cell genomes. The protocol was immunoSEQ multiplex PCR, while the TCRdb copy is restricted to in-frame clones and leaves out a portion. Seen here are some 10,000 clones, around 80% observed once, and the top ten hold just over 20%. The CDR3 consists of 17 residues. CDR1 is SNHLY, CDR2 FYNNEI, per germline. Trimming cost V 2 bases and J 5 bases, with 18 bases left between them. The content of samples before DNA extraction was roughly 1-10 million cryopreserved PBMC.

The receptor comes from a man aged 45-60 years with HIV. The chain is built from TRBV2 and TRBJ2-2; the D is unclear. Sequenced material: unsorted PBMCs, taken 7.2 years after starting antiretroviral therapy. The CDR3 nucleotides are TGTGCCAGCAGTGAAAGAGAAATCAGCTTTGGGACCGGGGAGCTGTTTTTT. The encoded protein is CASSEREISFGTGELFF.